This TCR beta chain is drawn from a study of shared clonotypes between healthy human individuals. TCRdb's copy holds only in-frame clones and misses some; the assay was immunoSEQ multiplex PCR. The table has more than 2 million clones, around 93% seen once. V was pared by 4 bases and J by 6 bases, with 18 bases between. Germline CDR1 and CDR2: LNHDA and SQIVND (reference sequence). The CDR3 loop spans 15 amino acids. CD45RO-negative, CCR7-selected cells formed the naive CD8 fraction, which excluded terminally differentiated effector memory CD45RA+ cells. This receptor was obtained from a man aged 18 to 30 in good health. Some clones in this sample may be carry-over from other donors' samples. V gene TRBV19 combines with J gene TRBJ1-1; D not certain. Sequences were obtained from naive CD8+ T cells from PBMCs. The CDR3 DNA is TGTGCCAGTAGTACAGGACCCACCTTTAACTCTGAAGCTTTCTTT. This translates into CASSTGPTFNSEAFF.